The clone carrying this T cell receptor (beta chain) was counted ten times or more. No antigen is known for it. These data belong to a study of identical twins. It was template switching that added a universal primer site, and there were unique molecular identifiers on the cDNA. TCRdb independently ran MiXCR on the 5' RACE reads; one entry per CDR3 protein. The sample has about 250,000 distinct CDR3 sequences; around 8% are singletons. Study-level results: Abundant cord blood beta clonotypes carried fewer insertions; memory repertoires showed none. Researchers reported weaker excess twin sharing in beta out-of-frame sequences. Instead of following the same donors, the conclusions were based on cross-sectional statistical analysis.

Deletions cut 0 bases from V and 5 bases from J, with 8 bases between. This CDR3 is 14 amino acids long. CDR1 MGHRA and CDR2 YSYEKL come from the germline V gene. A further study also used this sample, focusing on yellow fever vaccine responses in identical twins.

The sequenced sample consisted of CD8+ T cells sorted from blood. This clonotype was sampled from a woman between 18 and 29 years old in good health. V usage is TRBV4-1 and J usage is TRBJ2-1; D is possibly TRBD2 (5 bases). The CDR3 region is CASSQDWGDNEQFF. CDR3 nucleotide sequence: TGCGCCAGCAGCCAAGATTGGGGAGACAATGAGCAGTTCTTC.